The clone carrying this T cell receptor (beta chain) was detected once. This sample is part of a study of blood T cell repertoires in COVID-19. Across the whole study: The analysed material was cDNA or gDNA that came from T cells, B-cell-depleted T cells, or PBMCs.

Per germline, CDR1 LNHDA and CDR2 SQIVND (reference sequence). The CDR3 is 15 residues long. With 6 bases clipped from V and 1 base from J, the junction kept 6 bases outside the gene matches. The protocol was immunoSEQ multiplex PCR, while the TCRdb copy is restricted to in-frame clones and leaves out a portion. Here the sample spans about 22,000 clones, roughly 83% being singletons. The sequence was collected from a man aged 80 or over with active or convalescent COVID-19. The chain combines TRBV19 with TRBJ2-3, with 8 bases lining up with TRBD1. Sequenced input: peripheral blood. CDR3 bases: TGTGCCAGTAGCAGGGACAGGACCCGCACAGATACGCAGTATTTT. It codes for CASSRDRTRTDTQYF.